This T cell receptor beta chain is drawn from a study of T cell clusters in autoimmune cytopenias. General observations from the study: Physiological T cell clusters of healthy donors were apparently absent in primary autoimmune cytopenia patients. Comparing secondary cytopenia with chronic lymphocytic leukemia showed no cluster-lack signature, apparently masked by lymphoma repertoire. TRB repertoire shifts in secondary cytopenia and chronic lymphocytic leukemia mostly reflected lymphoma, not autoimmunity.

One tube held mixed TRB-A and TRB-B primer pools for touch-down PCR. For each CDR3 protein, TCRdb gives one entry from its re-call of the multiplex PCR reads, without DNA. The sample's table shows several thousand distinct CDR3 sequences. Each sample's input was roughly 270 ng genomic DNA, 38,000 or so genome equivalents. This clonotype is called medium-sized based on its frequency. Its antigen is not known. The TCR sequence derives from a human donor with an autoimmune cytopenia or autoimmune hepatitis (not recorded which). The sequencing sample was made of peripheral blood.

CDR3 region: CASSRDPDPAYEQYF. The rearrangement uses TRBV7-2 and TRBJ2-7; TCRdb's D call, TRBD1, is unchecked because there is no DNA. Germline CDR1 and CDR2: SGHTA and FQGNSA. This CDR3 is built from 15 residues.